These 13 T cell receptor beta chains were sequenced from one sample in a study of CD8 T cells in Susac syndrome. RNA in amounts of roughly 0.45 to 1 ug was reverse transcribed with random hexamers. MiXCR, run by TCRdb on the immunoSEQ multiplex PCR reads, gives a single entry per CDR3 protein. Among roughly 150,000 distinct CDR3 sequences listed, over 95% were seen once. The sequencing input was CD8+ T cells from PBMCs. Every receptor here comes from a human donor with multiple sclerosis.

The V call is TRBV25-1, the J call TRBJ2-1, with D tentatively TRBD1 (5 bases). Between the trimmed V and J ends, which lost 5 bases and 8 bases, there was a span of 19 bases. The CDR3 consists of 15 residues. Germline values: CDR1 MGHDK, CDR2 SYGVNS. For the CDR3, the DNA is TGTGCCAGCAGTAGGGTTGGGCAGGGTGTAGATGAGCAGTTCTTC. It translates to CASSRVGQGVDEQFF. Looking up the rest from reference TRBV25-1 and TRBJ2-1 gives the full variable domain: EADIYQTPRYLVIGTGKKITLECSQTMGHDKMYWYQQDPGMELHLIHYSYGVNSTEKGDLSSESTVSRIRTEHFPLTLESARPSHTSQYLCASSRVGQGVDEQFFGPGTRLTVL.

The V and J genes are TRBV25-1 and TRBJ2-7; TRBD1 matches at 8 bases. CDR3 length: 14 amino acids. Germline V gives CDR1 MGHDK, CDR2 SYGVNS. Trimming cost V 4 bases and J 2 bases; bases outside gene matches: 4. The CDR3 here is CASSAPGQAYEQYF. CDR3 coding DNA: TGTGCCAGCAGTGCCCCGGGACAGGCCTACGAGCAGTACTTC.

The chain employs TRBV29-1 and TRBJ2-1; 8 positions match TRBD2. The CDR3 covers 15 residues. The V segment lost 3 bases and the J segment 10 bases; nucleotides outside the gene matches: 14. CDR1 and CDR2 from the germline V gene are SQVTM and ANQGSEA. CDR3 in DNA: TGCAGCGTTGATTCCAGCGGGGGCCGTTTGTACGAGCAGTTCTTC. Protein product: CSVDSSGGRLYEQFF.

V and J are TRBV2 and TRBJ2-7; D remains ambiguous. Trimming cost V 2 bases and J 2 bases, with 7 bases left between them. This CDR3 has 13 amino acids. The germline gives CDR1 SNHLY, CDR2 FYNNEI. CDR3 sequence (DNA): TGTGCCAGCAGTGAATTTGAGACCTACGAGCAGTACTTC. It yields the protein CASSEFETYEQYF.

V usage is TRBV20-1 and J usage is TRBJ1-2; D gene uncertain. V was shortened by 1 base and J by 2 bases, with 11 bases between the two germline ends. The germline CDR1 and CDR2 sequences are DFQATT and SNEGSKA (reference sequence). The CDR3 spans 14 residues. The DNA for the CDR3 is TGCAGTGCTAGAGTCTCGGGAAGGAACTATGGCTACACCTTC. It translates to CSARVSGRNYGYTF.

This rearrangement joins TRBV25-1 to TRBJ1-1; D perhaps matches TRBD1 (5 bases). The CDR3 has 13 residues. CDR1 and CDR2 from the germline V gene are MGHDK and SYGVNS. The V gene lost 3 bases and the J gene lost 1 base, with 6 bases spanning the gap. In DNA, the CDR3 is TGTGCCAGCAGTGAGGGGCCGAACACTGAAGCTTTCTTT. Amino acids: CASSEGPNTEAFF.

The CDR3 protein is CASSLSSASGSYEQYF. The CDR3 DNA follows: TGTGCCAGCAGTTTATCGTCGGCTAGCGGGTCCTACGAGCAGTACTTC. The V gene is TRBV27, the J gene TRBJ2-7, with 8 bases that match TRBD2. J gave up 1 base and V 0 bases, and 5 bases lay outside the gene matches. Per the germline V gene, CDR1 is MNHEY and CDR2 is SMNVEV (reference sequence). The CDR3 extends over 16 amino acids.

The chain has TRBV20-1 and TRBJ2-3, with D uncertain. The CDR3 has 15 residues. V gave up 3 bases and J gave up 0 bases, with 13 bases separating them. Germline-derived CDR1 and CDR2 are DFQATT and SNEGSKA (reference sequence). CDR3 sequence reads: CSARSGAESTDTQYF. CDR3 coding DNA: TGCAGTGCTAGGTCCGGTGCGGAGAGCACAGATACGCAGTATTTT.

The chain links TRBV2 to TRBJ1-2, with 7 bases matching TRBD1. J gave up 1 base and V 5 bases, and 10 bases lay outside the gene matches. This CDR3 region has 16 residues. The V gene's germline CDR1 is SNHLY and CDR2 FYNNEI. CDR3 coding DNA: TGTGCCAGCAGTACCCTCGGACAGGAGCTTAACTATGGCTACACCTTC. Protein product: CASSTLGQELNYGYTF.

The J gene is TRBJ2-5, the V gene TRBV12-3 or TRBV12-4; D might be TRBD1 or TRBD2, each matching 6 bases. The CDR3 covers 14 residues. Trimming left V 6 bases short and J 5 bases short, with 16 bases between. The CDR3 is CASRPPGAGETQYF. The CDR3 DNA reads TGTGCCAGCAGGCCGCCGGGGGCCGGGGAGACCCAGTACTTC.

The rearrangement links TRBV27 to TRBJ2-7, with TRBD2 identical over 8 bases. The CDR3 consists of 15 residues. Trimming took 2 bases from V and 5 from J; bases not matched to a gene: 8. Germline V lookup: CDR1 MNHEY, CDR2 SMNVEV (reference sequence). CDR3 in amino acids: CASSLIAGGSDEQYF. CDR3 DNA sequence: TGTGCCAGCAGTTTAATCGCGGGGGGCAGTGACGAGCAGTACTTC.

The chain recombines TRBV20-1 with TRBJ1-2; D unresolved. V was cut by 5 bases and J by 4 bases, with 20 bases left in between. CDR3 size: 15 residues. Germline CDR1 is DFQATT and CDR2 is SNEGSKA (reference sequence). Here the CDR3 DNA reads TGCAGTGCTCCGACCTTCCTTCTAATGGCCTATGGCTACACCTTC. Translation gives CSAPTFLLMAYGYTF.

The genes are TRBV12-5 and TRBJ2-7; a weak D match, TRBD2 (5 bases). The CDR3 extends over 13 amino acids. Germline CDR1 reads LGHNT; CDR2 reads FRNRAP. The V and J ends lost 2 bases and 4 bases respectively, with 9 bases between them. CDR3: CASGLRRGYEQYF. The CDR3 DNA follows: TGTGCTAGTGGTTTGCGACGGGGATACGAGCAGTACTTC.